The clone carrying this T cell receptor beta chain appeared many times. Its antigen remains unknown. PCR was performed a second time for about 6 to 11 cycles using a sample-barcoded 5' primer and a J-beta primer mix. TCRdb reprocessed the 5' RACE reads with MiXCR, giving one entry per CDR3 protein. Among around 800,000 distinct CDR3 sequences listed, around two fifths were seen once. Donors each provided around 9 milliliters of peripheral blood. The data were obtained in a study of blood T cells in healthy people across ages. Findings of the study overall: TCR beta diversity per million T cells fell roughly linearly with age.

Sequenced material: blood. This TCR came from a man aged 60 to 75 in good health.

DNA for the CDR3: TGCAGCACTGATGGCTACACCTTC. It translates to CSTDGYTF. The V and J genes are TRBV29-1 and TRBJ1-2; D ambiguous. Germline values: CDR1 SQVTM, CDR2 ANQGSEA. The CDR3 runs to 8 residues. V lost 8 bases and J 6 bases, leaving 4 bases between the germline ends.